The clone carrying this T cell receptor beta chain was found once. Its target is not known. The data belong to a study of cytomegalovirus exposure and HLA in healthy donors. Findings and caveats of the study: A later analysis found first-cohort TCR clusters tended to co-occur in the 100 to 150 validation repertoires.

CDR1 SGHTA and CDR2 FQGNSA come from the germline V gene. Trimming removed 0 bases from V and 0 bases from J, with 13 bases in between. CDR3 length: 17 residues. Only in-frame clones appear in the TCRdb table, and some are missing; sequencing was by immunoSEQ multiplex PCR. Of 300,000 to 350,000 clones in the sample, around 90% were seen once. The clonotype comes from a man aged 25 to 40 in good health and CMV-seronegative. The chain carries TRBV7-2 and TRBJ2-3; D is possibly TRBD2 (6 bases). The sequencing sample was made of PBMCs. The CDR3 loop reads CASSLARAGFSTDTQYF. CDR3 nucleotide sequence: TGTGCCAGCAGCTTAGCGAGGGCGGGGTTTAGCACAGATACGCAGTATTTT.